Below are 16 T cell receptor beta chains sequenced from a single sample in a study of cytomegalovirus exposure and HLA in healthy donors. It was with 60 Vbeta and 13 Jbeta primers that the PCR ran. Repertoires were generated with immunoSEQ multiplex PCR, while TCRdb's copy carries only in-frame clones and drops some. Of approximately 130,000 clones in the sample, 84% were seen once. Sequencing used PBMCs. These receptors all stem from a man between 50 and 59 years old in good health and CMV-seronegative.

V and J are TRBV6-4 and TRBJ1-6, with 10 bases identical to TRBD1. Germline CDR1 and CDR2: MRHNA and SNTAGT. The CDR3 spans 15 residues. Losses at the gene ends were 6 bases for V and 10 bases for J; bases not matched to a gene: 9. The CDR3 loop is CASRMEGQGLSPLHF. The CDR3 DNA reads TGTGCCAGCAGAATGGAGGGACAGGGGTTATCACCCCTCCACTTT.

J is TRBJ2-5 and V is TRBV11-1; a weak D match, TRBD1 (6 bases). V shed 2 bases and J shed 3 bases, with 10 bases lying between them. Germline CDR1 SGHAT, CDR2 FQDESV (reference sequence). The CDR3 runs 14 residues. The CDR3 DNA sequence: TGTGCCAGCAGCTTATCATACAGGGAAGAGACCCAGTACTTC. This codes for CASSLSYREETQYF.

This chain connects TRBV7-3 to TRBJ2-1; 9 bases are a match to TRBD2. This CDR3 region has 13 residues. Germline V gene lookup returns CDR1 SGHTA and CDR2 FQGTGA. After removal of 5 bases from V and 9 bases from J, the junction contained 5 bases not matched to a gene. For the CDR3, the DNA is TGTGCCAGCAGCGCTAGCGGGGTAGGTGAGCAGTTCTTC. Its translation is CASSASGVGEQFF. Drawing the rest from reference TRBV7-3 and TRBJ2-1, the complete variable domain is GAGVSQTPSNKVTEKGKYVELRCDPISGHTALYWYRQSLGQGPEFLIYFQGTGAADDSGLPNDRFFAVRPEGSVSTLKIQRTERGDSAVYLCASSASGVGEQFFGPGTRLTVL.

This sequence joins TRBV7-9 and TRBJ2-7; weak D call: TRBD2 (6 bases). Germline V lookup: CDR1 SEHNR, CDR2 FQNEAQ (reference sequence). The V end was cut by 1 base, the J end by 3 bases, with 10 bases between. The CDR3 is 14 amino acids. CDR3 nucleotides: TGTGCCAGCAGCTTAGAAGTCGGGGGCTACGAGCAGTACTTC. Its translation: CASSLEVGGYEQYF.

The J gene is TRBJ1-1, the V gene TRBV5-4; 12 bases are a match to TRBD1. The length of the CDR3 is 17 residues. CDR1 is SGHNT and CDR2 is YYREEE in the germline V gene (reference sequence). The ends lost 2 bases at V and 7 bases at J; junction bases unmatched: 12. CDR3: CASSLRHPGQGAIEAFF. The CDR3 coding sequence is TGTGCCAGCAGCTTAAGACACCCGGGACAGGGGGCTATTGAAGCTTTCTTT.

This rearrangement joins TRBV6-4 to TRBJ2-7; a weak D match, TRBD1 (6 bases). The V gene lost 8 bases and the J gene lost 2 bases, with 16 bases spanning the gap. CDR3 length: 14 amino acids. CDR1 and CDR2 from the germline V gene are MRHNA and SNTAGT. The CDR3 protein is CASRSQAGAYEQYF. In nucleotides, the CDR3 is TGTGCCAGCCGGTCCCAGGCAGGGGCCTACGAGCAGTACTTC.

V is TRBV7-8 and J is TRBJ2-3; D is perhaps TRBD1 (6 bases). The CDR3 length is 12 residues. Trimming took 9 bases from V and 4 from J, leaving 11 bases between them. The V gene's germline CDR1 is SGHVS and CDR2 FQNEAQ. The CDR3 reads CASVQGADTQYF. For the CDR3, the DNA is TGTGCCAGTGTACAGGGTGCAGATACGCAGTATTTT. The complete variable domain, with remaining parts taken from reference TRBV7-8 and TRBJ2-3, reads GAGVSQSPRYKVAKRGQDVALRCDPISGHVSLFWYQQALGQGPEFLTYFQNEAQLDKSGLPSDRFFAERPEGSVSTLKIQRTQQEDSAVYLCASVQGADTQYFGPGTRLTVL.

Only a few counts were recorded for this clone. This chain links TRBV5-8 with TRBJ2-7, with TRBD1 identical over 10 bases. The V segment lost 0 bases and the J segment 2 bases; nucleotides outside the gene matches: 14. The germline V gene has CDR1 SGHTS and CDR2 YDEGEE. The CDR3 sequence is 19 residues long. The CDR3 bases are TGTGCCAGCAGCTTGGTTGTGGGACAGGGGTTAATAGGAGCCTACGAGCAGTACTTC. Translation: CASSLVVGQGLIGAYEQYF.

The V gene is TRBV5-6, the J gene TRBJ2-3; 8 bases are a match to TRBD1. The CDR3 spans 14 residues. The germline CDR1 and CDR2 sequences are SGHDT and YYEEEE. J was trimmed by 7 bases and V by 7 bases; bases with no gene match: 11. The CDR3 DNA is TGTGCCAGCCAAGGACAGGGAAGGGACTATACGCAGTATTTT. It yields the protein CASQGQGRDYTQYF. Filled out from reference TRBV5-6 and TRBJ2-3, the complete variable domain reads DAGVTQSPTHLIKTRGQQVTLRCSPKSGHDTVSWYQQALGQGPQFIFQYYEEEERQRGNFPDRFSGHQFPNYSSELNVNALLLGDSALYLCASQGQGRDYTQYFGPGTRLTVL.

The rearrangement uses TRBV5-1 and TRBJ1-2, with 8 bases fitting TRBD1. The CDR3 has 15 residues. Germline-derived CDR1 and CDR2 are SGHRS and YFSETQ. V gave up 3 bases and J gave up 2 bases; unmatched junction bases: 6. The CDR3 protein is CASSSMGDRNYGYTF. DNA of the CDR3: TGCGCCAGCAGCTCCATGGGGGACAGGAACTATGGCTACACCTTC. Looking up the rest from reference TRBV5-1 and TRBJ1-2 gives the full variable domain: KAGVTQTPRYLIKTRGQQVTLSCSPISGHRSVSWYQQTPGQGLQFLFEYFSETQRNKGNFPGRFSGRQFSNSRSEMNVSTLELGDSALYLCASSSMGDRNYGYTFGSGTRLTVV.

The V call is TRBV4-1, the J call TRBJ1-1; the D gene is possibly TRBD1 (6 bases). Trimming cost V 0 bases and J 5 bases, with 10 bases left between them. Germline V gene lookup returns CDR1 MGHRA and CDR2 YSYEKL. This CDR3 comprises 14 residues. The CDR3 DNA sequence: TGCGCCAGCAGCCAAGAGCAGGGGTGGACTGAAGCTTTCTTT. Amino acids: CASSQEQGWTEAFF.

This chain uses TRBV12-5 with TRBJ2-7; 9 nucleotides line up with TRBD1. This CDR3 is built from 16 residues. With V trimmed by 1 base and J by 6 bases, 10 bases remained unmatched. Looked up from germline, CDR1 is LGHNT and CDR2 is FRNRAP. The CDR3 DNA reads TGTGCTAGTGGTTTGGAAGACCGGGACAGGGTCTCCGAGCAGTACTTC. Residues: CASGLEDRDRVSEQYF. Complete variable domain (other parts from reference TRBV12-5 and TRBJ2-7): DARVTQTPRHKVTEMGQEVTMRCQPILGHNTVFWYRQTMMQGLELLAYFRNRAPLDDSGMPKDRFSAEMPDATLATLKIQPSEPRDSAVYFCASGLEDRDRVSEQYFGPGTRLTVT.

The genes are TRBV6-1 and TRBJ1-1; 9 bases fit TRBD1. V was clipped by 3 bases and J by 0 bases; unmatched bases: 2. CDR1 MNHNS and CDR2 SASEGT come from the germline V gene. The CDR3 is 15 amino acids. CDR3 protein: CASSEGQGMNTEAFF. CDR3 in DNA: TGTGCCAGCAGTGAGGGACAGGGTATGAACACTGAAGCTTTCTTT.

The chain links TRBV9 to TRBJ2-2; D remains unclear. CDR1 SGDLS and CDR2 YYNGEE come from the germline V gene. V shed 4 bases and J shed 7 bases, with 11 bases lying between them. The CDR3 is 13 amino acids. CDR3 bases: TGTGCCAGCAGCCCACCCCGGAGCGGGGAGCTGTTTTTT. The encoded protein is CASSPPRSGELFF.

On this clone: The sample has other DNA sequences that encode this CDR3 too. V usage is TRBV27 and J usage is TRBJ1-1; the match to TRBD1 covers 8 bases. V lost 1 base and J lost 5; bases outside the gene matches: 0. The CDR3 has 13 residues. Germline V gene data show CDR1 as MNHEY and CDR2 as SMNVEV (reference sequence). CDR3 coding DNA: TGTGCCAGCAGTTTATACAGGGGGACTGAAGCTTTCTTT. It specifies CASSLYRGTEAFF.

The J gene is TRBJ1-1, the V gene TRBV5-1; 8 positions match TRBD1. The CDR3 loop spans 17 amino acids. Trimming took 4 bases from V and 7 from J; bases not matched to a gene: 18. Germline V gene data show CDR1 as SGHRS and CDR2 as YFSETQ. The CDR3 is CASSIGTGGSYGGEAFF. CDR3 sequence (DNA): TGCGCCAGCAGCATAGGGACAGGCGGATCCTACGGTGGTGAAGCTTTCTTT. Looking up the rest from reference TRBV5-1 and TRBJ1-1 gives the full variable domain: KAGVTQTPRYLIKTRGQQVTLSCSPISGHRSVSWYQQTPGQGLQFLFEYFSETQRNKGNFPGRFSGRQFSNSRSEMNVSTLELGDSALYLCASSIGTGGSYGGEAFFGQGTRLTVV.